This TCR beta chain originates from a study of shared clonotypes between healthy human individuals (TCRdb year 2020). For context, the study as a whole: Two women and a few men aged 18 to 49 years were included in the cohort. For each donor, CD4 naive and CD4 memory were each run on three plates, CD8 naive on two plates, and CD8 memory on one plate. Between about 0.94 and 8.9 billion PBMCs per donor were obtained by leukapheresis. The study deeply sequenced blood TCR repertoires of five healthy adults to estimate repertoire size and the extent of clonotype sharing between individuals. Libraries were prepared and TCR repertoires were sequenced by different laboratories using diverse techniques, in order to increase sequencing depth and limit assay-specific biases.

The full study reports these points: Clonotypes shared by all four sorted-subset donors showed higher generation probabilities than non-shared clonotypes. Larger estimated clonotype richness was generally found for naive subsets than for memory subsets. The genetic and exposure-history diversity represented was limited by the small number of donors. Based on pairwise subsampling, the degree of clonotype sharing among donors was expected to be affected by sequencing depth. Across a handful of donors, about 5% of naive CD4, roughly 3.3% of naive CD8, under 2.5% of memory CD4, and approximately 0.4% of memory CD8 clonotypes were shared. Sampling was limited to blood, and TCR repertoires in tissue likely differ from TCR repertoires in blood. Even with the large sequencing depth, rarefaction of the sorted-subset datasets indicated that sequencing was incomplete.

Of note for this clone: No cognate antigen has been identified for it. Per-base qualities were not stored, and no clone one base away is much larger.

The donors were healthy, HIV-negative adults with no recently reported acute infections or vaccinations. Every donor was a Caucasian adult residing in Nashville, Tennessee, USA. CD4+ T cells were enriched by magnetic negative selection; naive cells were then positively selected on CD45RA, and the negative fraction formed the memory subset. Blood was collected by leukapheresis, and PBMCs were isolated by Ficoll-Histopaque density gradient centrifugation and then cryopreserved in liquid nitrogen vapor phase. Purity and quantity of every magnetically sorted T cell population were checked by analytical flow cytometry. From each sorted fraction, genomic DNA was isolated and quantified by UV absorbance on a Nanodrop 2000c. TCR CDR3 regions were amplified from genomic DNA by multiplex PCR using the deep immunoSEQ assay. Extracted genomic DNA from each cell subset was distributed evenly across all wells of several immunoSEQ 96-well plates, and each plate was treated as a replicate. For sorted subsets, each replicate PCR was loaded with 150 to 250 ng genomic DNA, equivalent to roughly 30,000 T cell genomes. The purified libraries were quantified using a Qubit 3.0 fluorometer, sized with a Bioanalyzer 2100, and then quantified again using the KAPA Library Quantification kit. Every immunoSEQ 96-well plate was sequenced on a separate single-read 150-cycle Illumina NextSeq 550 flow cell. The source study handled its data this way. The immunoSEQ output contained only junctional sequences without quality scores, so filtering could not match that applied to full-length reads. Sequences were annotated with PyIR, a Python wrapper for IgBLAST v1.9, and V/J genes and CDR3 were assigned using IMGT germline references. Reads were filtered out if the reads had weak V/J assignments (E-value above 1e-6), no CDR3, stop codons, out-of-frame junctions, or ambiguous translated residues. A V3J clonotype was defined by an identical inferred V gene, J gene, and CDR3 amino acid sequence. Percentage overlap between repertoires was calculated by dividing the number of shared unique clonotypes by the size of the smaller repertoire. RTK rarefaction, the Chao1 estimator, and Recon v2.1 estimates of unobserved clonotypes were used to assess repertoire richness. Generation probabilities for all TCRbeta clonotypes obtained by the gDNA method from a few donors were computed using OLGA. In its TCRdb copy, this immuneACCESS table keeps in-frame sequences only and misses some clones. Where compared with another copy, unresolved V genes explain less than half of these, and the others have no known cause. From that table come the V and J calls and clone size; the DNA was used to work out D and trimming. The sample table holds around 1.6 million clones, of which 98% were seen once. The ten largest clones capture around 0.45% of the sample.

V is clipped by 0 bases and J by 2 bases, and the sequence between their germline boundaries is 13 bases long. CDR1 and CDR2 (SGDLS, YYNGEE) derive from the germline V gene. CDR3 length: 16 amino acids, cysteine to phenylalanine. The DNA shown is the 48-base CDR3, in frame from base 1. The chain couples TRBV9 to TRBJ2-3, with no D gene named confidently. The clonotype originates from a man aged 30 to 39 in good health. Sequencing used naive CD4+ T cells sorted from blood. The cell subset or site label here, explained by the study, means: CD45RA+ positively selected. CDR3 protein: CASSVGGTRFTDTQYF. The DNA is TGTGCCAGCAGCGTAGGAGGAACGCGTTTCACAGATACGCAGTATTTT.